This TCR beta chain stems from a study of regulatory T cells in long-lasting Graves disease. General study points: The researchers studied only peripheral blood, not thyroid tissue.

Time point here: newly diagnosed GD, antithyroid drugs for less than 3 months. PBMCs provided the RNA from which the TCR library was made. Concerning this clonotype: Its antigen is still unknown.

Arm-PCR of CDR3 regions and iRepertoire HTBI primers were the basis on which TCR beta libraries were built. TCRdb reprocessed the multiplex PCR reads via MiXCR and lists one record per CDR3 protein. The sample consists of 550,000 to 700,000 distinct CDR3 sequences, about 16% of them appearing once. Germline-derived CDR1 and CDR2 are SGDLS and YYNGEE. V lost 2 bases and J 4 bases, leaving 7 bases between the germline ends. CDR3 length equals 13 residues. The sample was also linked to a second study, of T cells in Graves' hyperthyroidism and ophthalmopathy. As that study records: In patients aged 18 to 65, hyperthyroidism was newly diagnosed, with duration under 2 months. A median around six months before onset, the model predicted ophthalmopathy.

The chain recombines TRBV9 with TRBJ2-1; D remains unclear. The TCR sequence derives from a man aged 18 to 29 with Graves disease. Sample: peripheral blood mononuclear cells (PBMCs), taken at new diagnosis, from a patient treated with antithyroid drugs. The CDR3 sequence is CASSVLGYNEQFF. Written as DNA, the CDR3 is TGTGCCAGCAGCGTTCTAGGGTACAATGAGCAGTTCTTC.